This T cell receptor (beta chain) is drawn from a study of CD8+CD57+ T cells in acquired aplastic anemia. Study-wide background: When averaged, DNA from sorted CD4+ and CD8+ cells came to approximately 3 ug. Findings and limits, study-wide: Common to patients and controls were 25 to 30 CD8+ CDR3 sequences.

Sequencing involved patients with CD8+CD57+ cell expansion previously shown by flow cytometry. Among the patients, all had severe acquired aplastic anemia. The study sampled blood from patients who had received no therapy. This CDR3 has 13 residues. Trimming took off 6 bases at V and 3 bases at J, with 12 bases between the two ends. CDR1 MNHNS and CDR2 SASEGT come from the germline V gene. This clonotype was found many times. What it recognizes is unknown. CDR3 and TCR beta VDJ profiling relied on a genomic DNA template. MiXCR was run by TCRdb on the reads, yielding one entry per CDR3 protein. The table lists a few hundred thousand distinct CDR3 sequences, 25% to 40% of them singletons.

The sequenced sample was sorted CD4+, CD8+, or CD8+CD57+ T cells (not recorded which) from PBMCs. This chain links TRBV6-1 with TRBJ2-7; a possible D gene is TRBD1 (6 bases). The receptor was derived from a human donor with aplastic anemia. The CDR3 sequence: CASRTGTHYEQYF. Here the CDR3 DNA reads TGTGCCAGCAGGACCGGGACACACTACGAGCAGTACTTC.